Listed below are T cell receptor beta chains from one sample, sequenced in a study of identifying expanded T cells in peripheral blood. Repertoires were generated with immunoSEQ multiplex PCR, while TCRdb's copy carries only in-frame clones and drops some. Among 60,000 to 70,000 clones listed, under 85% were seen once. The sequenced sample consisted of blood. Receptors were obtained from a person aged 18 to 70 in good health. The CDR3 runs from the conserved cysteine through the conserved F or W. Fields, in order: V gene, J gene, CDR3 protein.

>TRBV5-4|TRBJ1-6
CASSLTINSPLHF
>TRBV5-1|TRBJ2-3
CASSWGTSGRTDTQYF
>TRBV7-6|TRBJ2-1
CASSLGLSGGAGEQFF
>TRBV2|TRBJ1-2
CASRRRQGDYGYTF
>TRBV13|TRBJ1-1
CASSLRDTEAFF
>TRBV30|TRBJ2-7
CAWNSGTASYEQYF
>TRBV18|TRBJ1-1
CASSPLEANTEAFF
>TRBV18|TRBJ1-1
CASSPGHTPNTEAFF
>TRBV7-9|TRBJ2-7
CASSLADKRYEQYF
>TRBV6-1|TRBJ1-2
CASHRDGPYGYTF
>TRBV7-3|TRBJ1-1
CASSLNGGDTEAFF
>TRBV4-3|TRBJ1-5
CASSQALNQPQHF
>TRBV30|TRBJ2-6
CAWSEGGSGANVLTF
>TRBV7-2|TRBJ2-1
CASSRYGGDQFF
>TRBV7-6|TRBJ2-5
CASSWGTSVEETQYF
>TRBV2|TRBJ1-1
CASSRTGGRTEAFF
>TRBV14|TRBJ1-1
CASSQDLGEVGTEAFF
>TRBV27|TRBJ2-5
CASRHKSGQGMGTQYF
>TRBV7-2|TRBJ1-1
CASSRQGASAEAFF
>TRBV6-5|TRBJ1-1
CASSYSSQGNTEAFF
>TRBV7-9|TRBJ1-1
CASSLSGAIASAFF
>TRBV7-3|TRBJ2-6
CASSLSLQSRANVLTF
>TRBV6-5|TRBJ1-2
CASGPVSNYGYTF
>TRBV4-1|TRBJ1-5
CASSGQGVIRQPQHF
>TRBV28|TRBJ2-5
CASSQTSGPNFPQYF
>TRBV18|TRBJ2-1
CASSPIAGGNLLNEQFF
>TRBV6-1|TRBJ1-5
CASSEVAGYQPQHF
>TRBV7-6|TRBJ2-1
CASRKLGQNEQFF
>TRBV7-8|TRBJ2-1
CASSPQTNGNEQFF
>TRBV11-3|TRBJ2-2
CASSVVNTGELFF
>TRBV4-2|TRBJ2-5
CASSQPLAGRQETQYF
>TRBV7-9|TRBJ2-4
CASSPWASGNLVAKNIQYF
>TRBV6-5|TRBJ1-1
CASSYGSSTEAFF
>TRBV5-1|TRBJ1-3
CASRTGRSGNTIYF
>TRBV9|TRBJ1-6
CASSPDRGNSPLHF
>TRBV13|TRBJ2-3
CASSERGGTDTQYF
>TRBV5-4|TRBJ2-1
CASRPDFPSYNEQFF
>TRBV5-1|TRBJ2-5
CASSGGAIHETQYF
>TRBV27|TRBJ1-2
CASSLSMGTTYGYTF
>TRBV6-1|TRBJ1-1
CASGRRGGNTEAFF
>TRBV6-5|TRBJ2-3
CASSPSGRLGDTQYF
>TRBV10-2|TRBJ2-5
CATEGLAPETQYF
>TRBV5-4|TRBJ2-4
CASSPASGNTPILAKNIQYF
>TRBV13|TRBJ2-3
CASSSRTSGWGDTQYF
>TRBV5-4|TRBJ2-1
CASSLFDRTTEQFF
>TRBV2|TRBJ2-7
CASTGQYEQYF
>TRBV7-7|TRBJ2-5
CASSSSSRGQETQYF
>TRBV5-1|TRBJ2-5
CASSVAGNSETQYF
>TRBV7-9|TRBJ2-6
CASSSAGGLGANVLTF
>TRBV30|TRBJ1-5
CAWSGTGEFAQHF